The 7 T cell receptor beta chains presented below share a single source sample, sequenced in a study of T cell responses to AZD1222 COVID-19 vaccine. Libraries were prepared by immunoSEQ multiplex PCR; TCRdb keeps only in-frame clonotypes and omits some of them. The sample lists 150,000 or so clones; 70% to 90% were seen once. Specimen: peripheral blood, collected on day 0 of AZD1222 vaccination. The receptors originated from an adult in good health.

V and J are TRBV7-2 and TRBJ2-5; D is ambiguous. CDR1 is SGHTA, CDR2 FQGNSA, per germline. Trimming shortened V by 3 bases and J by 5 bases, and 16 bases separated the two germline ends. This CDR3 is 15 amino acids long. CDR3 DNA sequence: TGTGCCAGCAGCTTTCCAGGACCCGTTAGGGAGACCCAGTACTTC. Encoded protein: CASSFPGPVRETQYF.

The genes are TRBV9 and TRBJ1-5; no clear D gene. Germline V gene sequence: CDR1 SGDLS, CDR2 YYNGEE. V lost 4 bases and J 4 bases, leaving 12 bases between the germline ends. This CDR3 has 14 residues. CDR3 protein: CASSPGRANQPQHF. The CDR3, as DNA: TGTGCCAGCAGCCCCGGGCGTGCAAATCAGCCCCAGCATTTT.

This rearrangement joins TRBV3-1 (or the pseudogene TRBV3-2) to TRBJ2-2; 14 nucleotides agree with TRBD2. CDR3 size: 17 residues. Per the germline V gene, CDR1 is LGHDT and CDR2 is YNNKEL (reference sequence). V shed 4 bases, J shed 4 bases, and the junction held 5 bases outside the gene matches. The CDR3, as DNA: TGTGCCAGCAGCCCGGGACTAGCGGGGGTTCCCACCGGGGAGCTGTTTTTT. Translating it yields CASSPGLAGVPTGELFF.

The chain has TRBV19 and TRBJ2-1, with 11 nucleotides matching TRBD2. The junction had 7 bases not matched to a gene; V was cut back by 5 bases and J by 4 bases. The germline CDR1 and CDR2 sequences are LNHDA and SQIVND (reference sequence). CDR3 size: 16 residues. CDR3 in DNA: TGTGCCAGTAGTGTCCGGGCTAGCGGGGGGTACAATGAGCAGTTCTTC. Encoded protein: CASSVRASGGYNEQFF.

The gene calls are TRBV28 and TRBJ2-1, with 13 bases that match TRBD2. The CDR3 covers 15 residues. After removal of 5 bases from V and 9 bases from J, the junction contained 7 bases not matched to a gene. Germline-derived CDR1 and CDR2 are MDHEN and SYDVKM. The DNA of the CDR3 is TGTGCCAGCAGTACTAGCGGGGGGGCCTTGGGTGAGCAGTTCTTC. It yields the protein CASSTSGGALGEQFF.

The count of this clone is one. V and J are TRBV2 and TRBJ1-5; D is possibly TRBD1 (6 bases). CDR1 is SNHLY and CDR2 is FYNNEI in the germline V gene. The CDR3 length is 17 residues. The V and J ends lost 1 base and 0 bases respectively, with 13 bases between them. The CDR3, as DNA: TGTGCCAGCAGTGAAGAGGGGGGGCTTAGTAGCAATCAGCCCCAGCATTTT. It translates to CASSEEGGLSSNQPQHF.

The chain is built from TRBV10-3 and TRBJ1-1, with D maybe TRBD1 (6 bases). CDR1 and CDR2 from the germline V gene are ENHRY and SYGVKD. The CDR3 is made up of 11 amino acids. V was cut by 9 bases and J by 11 bases, with 16 bases left in between. The CDR3: CAIQGPGGAFF. CDR3 bases: TGTGCCATTCAGGGGCCCGGGGGGGCTTTCTTT.